The 13 T cell receptor beta chains listed next were all sequenced from one sample in a study of shared clonotypes between healthy human individuals. Repertoires were generated with immunoSEQ multiplex PCR, while TCRdb's copy carries only in-frame clones and drops some. The table has about 2.4 million clones, 93% seen once. The sequenced sample was naive CD4+ T cells from PBMCs. Subset of the sample: CD45RA+ positively selected. These receptors were collected from a young man in good health. Some clones in this sample may be carry-over from other donors' samples.

The V gene is TRBV14, the J gene TRBJ2-1; no clear D. CDR3 length: 16 amino acids. Per the germline V gene, CDR1 is SGHDN and CDR2 is FVKESK. V was pared by 4 bases and J by 0 bases, with 13 bases between. CDR3 amino acids: CASSLHGGTSYNEQFF. The CDR3 nucleotides read TGTGCCAGCAGCCTCCACGGCGGTACCTCCTACAATGAGCAGTTCTTC. Variable domain in full (rest from reference TRBV14 and TRBJ2-1): EAGVTQFPSHSVIEKGQTVTLRCDPISGHDNLYWYRRVMGKEIKFLLHFVKESKQDESGMPNNRFLAERTGGTYSTLKVQPAELEDSGVYFCASSLHGGTSYNEQFFGPGTRLTVL.

The chain links TRBV4-1 to TRBJ1-6, with D possibly being TRBD1 (6 bases). The CDR3 runs to 14 residues. V was clipped by 3 bases and J by 8 bases, with 11 bases between them. Germline CDR1 MGHRA, CDR2 YSYEKL. The CDR3 spells CASSQGGHDSPLHF. The CDR3 DNA is TGCGCCAGCAGCCAGGGGGGGCACGATTCACCCCTCCACTTT.

CDR3 residues: CASSFRAGQGTGELFF. The CDR3, as DNA: TGTGCCAGCAGTTTCCGAGCGGGACAGGGGACCGGGGAGCTGTTTTTT. The chain is built from TRBV27 and TRBJ2-2, with TRBD1 matching over 10 bases. With V trimmed by 3 bases and J by 5 bases, 6 bases remained unmatched. CDR1 is MNHEY, CDR2 SMNVEV, per germline (reference sequence). The CDR3 sequence is 16 residues long.

The rearrangement joins TRBV19 to TRBJ2-7, with D perhaps TRBD1 (6 bases). The CDR3 has 13 residues. Germline V gene data show CDR1 as LNHDA and CDR2 as SQIVND (reference sequence). V lost 4 bases and J lost 2, with 9 bases in between. CDR3 protein: CASSNQGPYEQYF. The CDR3 DNA reads as TGTGCCAGTAGTAATCAGGGGCCCTACGAGCAGTACTTC.

The J gene is TRBJ1-2, the V gene TRBV7-9; perhaps TRBD1 as D (5 bases). The germline V gene encodes CDR1 SEHNR and CDR2 FQNEAQ (reference sequence). CDR3 length: 15 amino acids. The germline V and J ends were trimmed by 4 bases and 1 base, with 13 bases remaining between them. In DNA, the CDR3 is TGTGCCAGCAGCTCCGGGCAGGGTTTTAACTATGGCTACACCTTC. Its protein product is CASSSGQGFNYGYTF. Drawing the rest from reference TRBV7-9 and TRBJ1-2, the complete variable domain is DTGVSQNPRHKITKRGQNVTFRCDPISEHNRLYWYRQTLGQGPEFLTYFQNEAQLEKSRLLSDRFSAERPKGSFSTLEIQRTEQGDSAMYLCASSSGQGFNYGYTFGSGTRLTVV.

This chain links TRBV10-3 with TRBJ2-1; unclear D gene. Deletions cut 3 bases from V and 2 bases from J, with 11 bases between. CDR1 is ENHRY, CDR2 SYGVKD, per germline. The CDR3 runs to 15 residues. CDR3 nucleotide sequence: TGTGCCATCAGTGAAGGGCAGGCCGCCTACAATGAGCAGTTCTTC. Protein product: CAISEGQAAYNEQFF.

The CDR3 DNA reads TGTGCCAGCAGCACAGGTTCAGAGGGCACTGAAGCTTTCTTT. Translation: CASSTGSEGTEAFF. The rearrangement uses TRBV6-5 and TRBJ1-1; tentatively, D is TRBD1 (5 bases). Per germline, CDR1 MNHEY and CDR2 SVGAGI. This CDR3 is 14 amino acids long. V was clipped by 6 bases and J by 4 bases, with 15 bases between them.

This chain uses TRBV4-1 with TRBJ2-7, with TRBD2 matching over 7 bases. The CDR3 sequence is 16 residues long. V trimming: 1 base; J trimming: 2 bases; junction bases outside the gene matches: 8. Germline V gene sequence: CDR1 MGHRA, CDR2 YSYEKL. The CDR3 protein is CASSQGSLADTYEQYF. CDR3 in DNA: TGCGCCAGCAGCCAAGGGAGCCTAGCGGATACCTACGAGCAGTACTTC.

J is TRBJ2-1 and V is TRBV4-3; the D gene is possibly TRBD1 (5 bases). This CDR3 contains 13 residues. In germline, CDR1 is LGHNA, CDR2 YSLEER. V gave up 0 bases and J gave up 6 bases, with 6 bases separating them. CDR3 sequence reads: CASSQDTGNEQFF. CDR3 nucleotide sequence: TGCGCCAGCAGCCAAGATACAGGCAATGAGCAGTTCTTC.

For this clone: This sample also contains other DNA sequences that code for the same CDR3. The chain couples TRBV19 to TRBJ2-7, with 8 positions matching TRBD1. Germline values: CDR1 LNHDA, CDR2 SQIVND (reference sequence). The CDR3 length is 12 residues. V was clipped by 5 bases and J by 5 bases; unmatched bases: 2. As DNA, the CDR3 is TGTGCCAGTAGTGGACAGGGCGACGAGCAGTACTTC. It translates to CASSGQGDEQYF.

V and J are TRBV9 and TRBJ1-6; D gene ambiguous. Germline CDR1 reads SGDLS; CDR2 reads YYNGEE. The V gene lost 3 bases and the J gene lost 6 bases, with 10 bases spanning the gap. The CDR3 is made up of 14 amino acids. CDR3 sequence reads: CASSGSSGNSPLHF. The CDR3 DNA reads as TGTGCCAGCAGCGGGAGTTCGGGTAATTCACCCCTCCACTTT.

V is TRBV18 and J is TRBJ2-5; maybe TRBD2 (6 bases). Trimming pared 8 bases from V and 2 bases from J, leaving 12 bases between. Germline V gives CDR1 KGHSH, CDR2 LQKENI. This CDR3 has 13 amino acids. The CDR3 here is CASAGTVQETQYF. The CDR3 DNA reads as TGTGCCAGCGCCGGGACTGTACAAGAGACCCAGTACTTC.

The count of this clone is one. This rearrangement joins TRBV11-1 to TRBJ2-1; 9 bases agree with TRBD2. This CDR3 is 16 amino acids long. CDR1 SGHAT and CDR2 FQDESV come from the germline V gene (reference sequence). V gave up 5 bases and J gave up 3 bases; unmatched junction bases: 8. The CDR3 sequence is CASSPISGRVYNEQFF. CDR3 DNA: TGTGCCAGCAGCCCAATTAGCGGGAGAGTCTACAATGAGCAGTTCTTC.